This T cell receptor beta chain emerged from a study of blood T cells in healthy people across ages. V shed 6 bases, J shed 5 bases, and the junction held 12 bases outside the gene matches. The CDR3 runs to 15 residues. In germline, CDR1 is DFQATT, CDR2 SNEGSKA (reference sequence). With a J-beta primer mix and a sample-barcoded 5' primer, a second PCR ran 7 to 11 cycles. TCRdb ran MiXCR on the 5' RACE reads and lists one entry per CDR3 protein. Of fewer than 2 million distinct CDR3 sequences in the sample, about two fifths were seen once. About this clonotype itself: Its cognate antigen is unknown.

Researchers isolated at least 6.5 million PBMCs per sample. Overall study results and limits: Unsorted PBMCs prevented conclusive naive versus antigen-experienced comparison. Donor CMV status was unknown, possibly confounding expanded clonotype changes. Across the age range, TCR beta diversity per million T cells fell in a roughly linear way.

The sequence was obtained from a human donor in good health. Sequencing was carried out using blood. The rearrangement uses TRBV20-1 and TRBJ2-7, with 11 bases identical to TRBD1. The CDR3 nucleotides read TGCAGTGCCAGCCACCCGGGACAGGGGGACGACGAGCAGTACTTC. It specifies CSASHPGQGDDEQYF.